This TCR beta chain is drawn from a study of CD8+ T cells in alopecia areata listed by TCRdb under 2018. For context, the study as a whole: Treated patients were enrolled in an open-label pilot trial of oral tofacitinib, 5 to 10 mg twice daily, for moderate-to-severe alopecia areata. Tofacitinib was given for 6 to 18 months, followed by 6 months of follow-up off drug to assess delayed response and recurrence. For the treated patients, the SALT score, which quantifies what percentage of scalp surface area is affected, served as the measure of disease severity. To study T cell clonal expansion in alopecia areata, the researchers applied high-throughput TCRbeta sequencing to both the C3H/HeJ mouse model and human patients. On the human side, TCRbeta sequencing was run on scalp tissue and on sorted CD4+ and CD8+ peripheral blood T cells from healthy controls and from alopecia areata patients with either patchy or totalis/universalis disease. Biopsies were taken from tofacitinib-treated patients at baseline and again at 4 and 24 weeks into treatment, and several of those patients also had a later scalp biopsy. Scalp clonality was compared among normal scalp (n=4), patchy alopecia areata scalp (n=8), and alopecia totalis/universalis scalp (n=8). RNA was obtained with the PAXgene miRNA kit for fixed scalp, the miRNeasy kit for PBMCs, and the RNeasy kit for mouse skin. TCRbeta CDR3 regions were amplified by immunoSEQ multiplex PCR with 35 Vbeta forward and 13 Jbeta reverse primers.

The time point label, as the study defines it: around 28 days on oral tofacitinib. The meaning of the sample's treatment or condition label: oral pan-JAK inhibitor, 5-10 mg twice daily. Lesional scalp punch biopsies and peripheral blood were obtained from alopecia areata patients. PBMCs were isolated by density centrifugation and stained for CD3, CD4 and CD8, and CD4+ and CD8+ T cells were sorted on a FACSAria. Comments on this clone: Its antigen remains unidentified. No per-base quality is available; no much larger clone lies one base away.

Its CDR3 holds 13 amino acids, cysteine through phenylalanine. Left in the record is the CDR3 DNA by itself, 39 bases read in frame from the first base. After removal of 6 bases from V and 6 bases from J, the junction retains 6 bases not matched to a gene. Taken from the germline V gene, the CDR1 and CDR2 loops are SQVTM and ANQGSEA. Libraries were constructed by the immunoSEQ multiplex PCR assay. To provide template for TCR sequencing, every sample had RNA extracted and reverse transcribed into cDNA. First-strand cDNA was synthesized using SuperScript III with a 2:1 mix of oligo-dT and random hexamers. A synthetic immune receptor repertoire was used to measure amplification bias, and any remaining bias was corrected computationally. Turning to the authors' computational methods: After raw reads were preprocessed to remove errors, the CDR3 was defined following IMGT conventions as running from the conserved cysteine to phenylalanine. Clonality was computed as 1 minus the Shannon entropy, with the entropy normalized by log2 of the number of productive unique TCRs. Whether scalp clones were CD4 or CD8 was inferred by matching scalp TCRbeta sequences against CD4 and CD8 repertoires sorted from blood. The table comes from immuneACCESS by way of TCRdb, which keeps in-frame sequences with V and J called. Part of the clones is missing from these tables; in studies checked, under half for an unresolved V gene and the rest for unknown reasons. D and trimming come from the DNA, and the V and J calls and clone size come from that table. The sample has some 100,000 clones on record, roughly 58% of them singletons. Jointly, the top ten make up around 30% of the sample.

The paper as a whole reports these results and caveats: Unlike mouse skin, where gammadelta T cells dominate, normal human skin contains resident alphabeta T cells that get sequenced too, which complicates analysis of the scalp TCR repertoire. Because the treated cohort was small and had just a single nonresponder, larger studies are needed to establish links between baseline CD8+ expansion and response. Shared TCR sequences between patients were less evident than in mice, which may be partly attributable to HLA diversity in the patient population. During tofacitinib treatment, many expanded lesional clones stuck around in both scalp and blood, and this persistence may partly explain why relapse happens after treatment is stopped. With tofacitinib, both scalp clonality and the number of expanded CD8+ clones among the top 100 scalp clones went down significantly. Lesional scalp, especially in alopecia totalis/universalis, showed higher clonality and more expanded CD8+ clones than normal scalp, suggesting antigenic drive.

The sequence was obtained from a human donor with alopecia areata. Rearrangement joined TRBV29-1 to TRBJ2-3; a stretch of 10 junction bases matches TRBD2. The specimen comprised CD8+ T cells sorted from blood, sampled at week 4, from a patient treated with tofacitinib. The CDR3 reads as follows: CSVAGGFVDTQYF. The base sequence is TGCAGCGTAGCGGGGGGGTTTGTGGATACGCAGTATTTT.